The rows below give T cell receptor beta chains drawn from one sample of a study of blood T cell repertoires in COVID-19. The assay was immunoSEQ multiplex PCR, and TCRdb's table has in-frame clones only and misses some. This table has 60,000 to 75,000 clones, 80% to 90% appearing once. Sequencing input: peripheral blood. The receptors here all came from a woman older than 75 with active COVID-19. Both conserved end residues are part of each CDR3. The D gene is left open where the match is weak. A row's size may be missing; if present it is once, few, many or a size class.

TRBV10-3,TRBJ2-7,NA,NA,TGTGCCATCAGTGGTTCGACAGCCTCCTACGAGCAGTACTTC,CAISGSTASYEQYF
TRBV11-2,TRBJ1-5,TRBD1,few,TGTGCCAGCAGCTTAGGGCAGGGGGTTGTTCAGCCCCAGCATTTT,CASSLGQGVVQPQHF
TRBV3-1/TRBV3-2,TRBJ2-5,NA,NA,TGTGCCAGCAGCCCTGCGCCTTCAATGGAGACCCAGTACTTC,CASSPAPSMETQYF
TRBV7-9,TRBJ1-1,NA,NA,TGTGCCAGCAGCTCACCAACGGGTTGGGTGAACACTGAAGCTTTCTTT,CASSSPTGWVNTEAFF
TRBV3-1/TRBV3-2,TRBJ2-7,TRBD2,NA,TGTGCCAGCAGCCACAACGTAGTAGCGGGAAACGAGCAGTACTTC,CASSHNVVAGNEQYF
TRBV5-4,TRBJ2-1,NA,NA,TGTGCCAGCAGCAAGGACACAACGGAAAGGCAGTTCTTC,CASSKDTTERQFF
TRBV19,TRBJ2-1,TRBD2,NA,TGTGCCAGCGGACTAGCGTCCAATGAGCAGTTCTTC,CASGLASNEQFF
TRBV29-1,TRBJ1-2,NA,NA,TGCAGCGTTGAAGACTGGGAAACAGGCCCCTATGGCTACACCTTC,CSVEDWETGPYGYTF
TRBV28,TRBJ1-4,NA,NA,TGTGCCAGCAGTCCCGCCACAGGGTTAAAGGAAAAACTGTTTTTT,CASSPATGLKEKLFF
TRBV19,TRBJ1-1,TRBD1,NA,TGTGCCAGTAGTGCTCACTGGACAGGGATCGTTGAAGCTTTCTTT,CASSAHWTGIVEAFF
TRBV1,TRBJ2-7,NA,once,TGCACCAGCAGGTGGAGACTAGCGGGGGGCTTCAGCTCCTACGAGCAGTACTTC,CTSRWRLAGGFSSYEQYF